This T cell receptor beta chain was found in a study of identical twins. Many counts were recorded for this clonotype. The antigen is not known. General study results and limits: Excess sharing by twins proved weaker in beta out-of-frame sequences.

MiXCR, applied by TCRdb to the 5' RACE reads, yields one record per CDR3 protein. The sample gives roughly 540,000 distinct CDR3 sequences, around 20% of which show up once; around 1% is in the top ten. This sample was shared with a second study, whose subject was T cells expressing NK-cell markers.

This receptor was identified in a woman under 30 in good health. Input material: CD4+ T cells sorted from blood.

The CDR3 loop reads CSASQRGRDYEQYF. Here the CDR3 DNA reads TGCAGTGCTAGTCAACGTGGCCGAGACTACGAGCAGTACTTC. The rearrangement links TRBV20-1 to TRBJ2-7, with D unclear. The CDR3 runs to 14 residues. From germline, CDR1 is DFQATT and CDR2 SNEGSKA (reference sequence). V dropped 3 bases and J dropped 3 bases, with 15 bases sitting between them.